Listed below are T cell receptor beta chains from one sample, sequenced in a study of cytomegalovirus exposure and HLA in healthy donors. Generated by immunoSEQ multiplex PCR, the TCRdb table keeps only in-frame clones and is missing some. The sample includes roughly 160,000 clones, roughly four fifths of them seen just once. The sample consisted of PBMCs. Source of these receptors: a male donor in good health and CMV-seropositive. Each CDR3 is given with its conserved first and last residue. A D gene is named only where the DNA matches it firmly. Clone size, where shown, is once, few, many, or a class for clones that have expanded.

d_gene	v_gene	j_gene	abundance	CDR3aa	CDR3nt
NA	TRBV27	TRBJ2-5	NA	CASSPRRGGETQYF	TGTGCCAGCAGTCCCCGGAGGGGGGGAGAGACCCAGTACTTC
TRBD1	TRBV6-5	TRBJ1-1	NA	CASRPTGTGRTEAFF	TGTGCCAGCCGGCCAACCGGGACAGGGAGGACTGAAGCTTTCTTT
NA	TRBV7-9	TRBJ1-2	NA	CASSRVPGETNYGYTF	TGTGCCAGCAGCCGCGTTCCAGGGGAGACTAACTATGGCTACACCTTC
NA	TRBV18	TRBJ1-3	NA	CASSRRGNLSGNTIYF	TGTGCCAGCTCACGCCGGGGGAACTTATCTGGAAACACCATATATTTT
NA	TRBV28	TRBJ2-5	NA	CASSSVETQYF	TGTGCCAGCAGTTCCGTAGAGACCCAGTACTTC
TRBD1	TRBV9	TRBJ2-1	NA	CASSQWTGGIDEQFF	TGTGCCAGCAGCCAGTGGACAGGGGGCATTGATGAGCAGTTCTTC
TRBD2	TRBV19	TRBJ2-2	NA	CASSSGLAVPLRKTGELFF	TGTGCCAGTAGTTCGGGACTAGCGGTCCCCCTTCGTAAGACCGGGGAGCTGTTTTTT
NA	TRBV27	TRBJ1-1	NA	CASSLWGGRATNTEAFF	TGTGCCAGCAGTTTGTGGGGGGGCAGGGCCACGAACACTGAAGCTTTCTTT
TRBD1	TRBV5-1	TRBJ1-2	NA	CASSLGDRGGYGYTF	TGCGCCAGCAGCTTGGGGGACAGGGGCGGCTATGGCTACACCTTC
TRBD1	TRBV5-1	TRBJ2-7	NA	CASSRRDRAGEQYF	TGCGCCAGCAGCAGGCGGGACAGGGCTGGCGAGCAGTACTTC
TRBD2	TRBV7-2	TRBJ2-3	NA	CASSSGLNTDTQYF	TGTGCCAGCAGCTCGGGACTAAACACAGATACGCAGTATTTT
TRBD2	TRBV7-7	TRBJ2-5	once	CASSLVGTGGRQETQYF	TGTGCCAGCAGCTTAGTGGGGACGGGAGGGAGGCAAGAGACCCAGTACTTC
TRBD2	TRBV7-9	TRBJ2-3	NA	CASRLTSGGGTDTQYF	TGTGCCAGCAGACTCACTAGCGGGGGGGGCACAGATACGCAGTATTTT
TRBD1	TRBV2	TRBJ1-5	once	CASSDGGGLQPQHF	TGTGCCAGCAGTGACGGAGGGGGCCTTCAGCCCCAGCATTTT
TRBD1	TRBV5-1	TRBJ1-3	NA	CASSWTGDTGNTIYF	TGCGCCAGCAGCTGGACAGGCGACACTGGAAACACCATATATTTT
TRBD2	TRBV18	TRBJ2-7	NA	CASSRTSEAYEQYF	TGTGCCAGCTCACGGACTAGCGAAGCCTACGAGCAGTACTTC
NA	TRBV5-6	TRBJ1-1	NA	CASSEVGGANTEAFF	TGTGCCAGCAGCGAGGTTGGAGGCGCGAACACTGAAGCTTTCTTT